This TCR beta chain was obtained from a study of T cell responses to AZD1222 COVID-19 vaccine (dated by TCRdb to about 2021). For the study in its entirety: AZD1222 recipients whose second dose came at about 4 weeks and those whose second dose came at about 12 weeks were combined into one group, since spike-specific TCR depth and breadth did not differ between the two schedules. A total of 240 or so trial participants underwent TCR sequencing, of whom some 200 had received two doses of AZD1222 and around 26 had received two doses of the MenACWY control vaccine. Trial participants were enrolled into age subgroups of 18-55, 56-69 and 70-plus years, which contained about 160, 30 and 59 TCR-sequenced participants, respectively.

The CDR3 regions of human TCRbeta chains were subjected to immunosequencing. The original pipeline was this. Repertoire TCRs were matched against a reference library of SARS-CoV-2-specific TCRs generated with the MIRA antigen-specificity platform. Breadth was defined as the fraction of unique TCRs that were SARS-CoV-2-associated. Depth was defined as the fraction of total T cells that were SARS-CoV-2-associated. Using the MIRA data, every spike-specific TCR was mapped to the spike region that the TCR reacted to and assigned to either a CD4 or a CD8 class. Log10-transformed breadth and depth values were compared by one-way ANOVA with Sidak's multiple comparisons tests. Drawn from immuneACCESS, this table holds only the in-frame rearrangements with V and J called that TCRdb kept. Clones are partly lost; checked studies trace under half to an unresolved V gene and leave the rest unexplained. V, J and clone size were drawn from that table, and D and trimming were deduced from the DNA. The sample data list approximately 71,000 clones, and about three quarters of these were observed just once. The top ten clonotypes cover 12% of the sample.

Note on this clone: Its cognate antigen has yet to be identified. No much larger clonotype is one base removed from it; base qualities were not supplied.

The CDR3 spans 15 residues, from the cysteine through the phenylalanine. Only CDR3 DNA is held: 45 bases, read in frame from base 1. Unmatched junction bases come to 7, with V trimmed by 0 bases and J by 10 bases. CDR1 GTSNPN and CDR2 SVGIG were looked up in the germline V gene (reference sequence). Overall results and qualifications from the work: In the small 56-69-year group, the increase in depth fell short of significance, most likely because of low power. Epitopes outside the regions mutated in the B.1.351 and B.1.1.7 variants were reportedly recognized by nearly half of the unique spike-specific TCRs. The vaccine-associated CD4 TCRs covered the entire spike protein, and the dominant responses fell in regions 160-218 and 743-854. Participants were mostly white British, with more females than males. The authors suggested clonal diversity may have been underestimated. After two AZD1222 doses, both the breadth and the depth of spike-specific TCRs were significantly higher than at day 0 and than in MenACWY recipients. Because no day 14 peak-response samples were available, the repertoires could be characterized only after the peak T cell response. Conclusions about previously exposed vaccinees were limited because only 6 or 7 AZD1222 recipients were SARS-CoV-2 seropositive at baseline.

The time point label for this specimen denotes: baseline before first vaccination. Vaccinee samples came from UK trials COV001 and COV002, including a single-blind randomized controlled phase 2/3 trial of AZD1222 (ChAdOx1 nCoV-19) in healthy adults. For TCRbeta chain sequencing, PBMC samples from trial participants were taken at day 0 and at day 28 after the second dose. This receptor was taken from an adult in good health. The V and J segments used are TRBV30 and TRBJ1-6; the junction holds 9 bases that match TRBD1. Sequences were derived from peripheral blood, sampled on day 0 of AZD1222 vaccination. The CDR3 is CAWSVWDRAPSPLHF. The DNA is TGTGCCTGGAGTGTATGGGACAGGGCCCCCTCACCCCTCCACTTT.